This TCR beta chain originates from a study of OX40 agonist ivuxolimab in advanced cancers. Study as a whole: Of the patients, three showed partial responses, one with hepatocellular carcinoma and two with cutaneous melanoma.

Method: immunoSEQ multiplex PCR; TCRdb's copy keeps in-frame clones and lacks some. This table holds tens of thousands of clones, approximately 80% found once. Anyone with autoimmune disease history or systemic immunosuppression was excluded. Sampling times: baseline, cycle 4 day 1, cycle 7 day 1. The CDR3 extends over 14 amino acids. Germline CDR1 SNHLY, CDR2 FYNNEI. V dropped 6 bases and J dropped 0; count of bases not matched to a gene: 4. Sequenced material: CD4+ or CD8+ T cells sorted from blood, taken in a trial of the OX40 agonist ivuxolimab. The rearrangement joins TRBV2 to TRBJ2-7; TRBD1 matches 8 bases. The clonotype was recovered from an adult with an advanced solid tumor such as melanoma, head and neck, liver or kidney cancer. In DNA, the CDR3 is TGTGCCAGCAGGGACAGGGCCCCCTCCTACGAGCAGTACTTC. Its protein is CASRDRAPSYEQYF.